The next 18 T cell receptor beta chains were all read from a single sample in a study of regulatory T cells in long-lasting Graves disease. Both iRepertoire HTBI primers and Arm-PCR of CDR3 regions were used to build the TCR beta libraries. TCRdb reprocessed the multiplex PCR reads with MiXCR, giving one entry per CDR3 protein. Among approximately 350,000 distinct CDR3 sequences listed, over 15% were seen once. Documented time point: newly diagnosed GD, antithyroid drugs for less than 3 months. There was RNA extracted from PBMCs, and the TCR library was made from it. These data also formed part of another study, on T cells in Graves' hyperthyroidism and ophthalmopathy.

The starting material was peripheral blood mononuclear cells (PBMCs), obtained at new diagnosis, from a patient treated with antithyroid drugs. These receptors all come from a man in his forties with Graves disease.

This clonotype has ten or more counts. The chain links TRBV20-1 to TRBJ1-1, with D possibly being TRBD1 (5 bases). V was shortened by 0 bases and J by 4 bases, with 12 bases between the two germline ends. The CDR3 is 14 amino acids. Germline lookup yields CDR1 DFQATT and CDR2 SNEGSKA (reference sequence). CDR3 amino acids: CSARDPGEGTEAFF. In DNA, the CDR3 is TGCAGTGCTAGAGATCCGGGGGAGGGCACTGAAGCTTTCTTT.

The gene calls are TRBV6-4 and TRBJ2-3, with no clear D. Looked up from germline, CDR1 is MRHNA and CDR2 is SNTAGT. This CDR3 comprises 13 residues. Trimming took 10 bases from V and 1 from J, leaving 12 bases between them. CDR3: CATSFRGTDTQYF. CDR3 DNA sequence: TGTGCCACCTCCTTTCGGGGCACAGATACGCAGTATTTT.

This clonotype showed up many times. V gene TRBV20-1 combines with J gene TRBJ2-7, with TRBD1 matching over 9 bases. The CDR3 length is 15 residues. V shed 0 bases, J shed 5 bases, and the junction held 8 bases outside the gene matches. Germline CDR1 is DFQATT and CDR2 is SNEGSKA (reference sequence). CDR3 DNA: TGCAGTGCTAGAGATCGGGGGACAGGGCGCAACGAGCAGTACTTC. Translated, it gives CSARDRGTGRNEQYF.

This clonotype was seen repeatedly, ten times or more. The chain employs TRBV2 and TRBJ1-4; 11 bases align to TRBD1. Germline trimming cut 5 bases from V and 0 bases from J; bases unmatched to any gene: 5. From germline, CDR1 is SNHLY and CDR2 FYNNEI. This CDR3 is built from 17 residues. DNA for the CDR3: TGTGCCAGCAGTTGGACAGGGGGCCCCGCAACTAATGAAAAACTGTTTTTT. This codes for CASSWTGGPATNEKLFF.

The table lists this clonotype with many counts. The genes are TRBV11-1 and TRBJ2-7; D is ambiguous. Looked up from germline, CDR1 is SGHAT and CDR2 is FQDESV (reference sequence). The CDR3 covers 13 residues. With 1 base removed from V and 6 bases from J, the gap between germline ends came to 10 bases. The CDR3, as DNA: TGTGCCAGCAGCTTAGAAGGGCTAGGCGAGCAGTACTTC. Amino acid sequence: CASSLEGLGEQYF.

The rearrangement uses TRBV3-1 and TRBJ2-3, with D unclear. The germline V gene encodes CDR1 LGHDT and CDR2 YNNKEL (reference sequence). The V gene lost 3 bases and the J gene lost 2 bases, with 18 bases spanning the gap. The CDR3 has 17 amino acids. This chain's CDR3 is CASSHTADLPFTDTQYF. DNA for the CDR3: TGTGCCAGCAGCCACACAGCCGACCTGCCCTTCACAGATACGCAGTATTTT.

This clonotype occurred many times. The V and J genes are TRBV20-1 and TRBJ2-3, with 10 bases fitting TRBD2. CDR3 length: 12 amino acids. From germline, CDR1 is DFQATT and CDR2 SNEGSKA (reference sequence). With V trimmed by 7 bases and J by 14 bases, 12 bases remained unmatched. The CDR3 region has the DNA TGCAGTGGGACCCCTCAGCGGGGGGGCGTGTATTTT. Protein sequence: CSGTPQRGGVYF.

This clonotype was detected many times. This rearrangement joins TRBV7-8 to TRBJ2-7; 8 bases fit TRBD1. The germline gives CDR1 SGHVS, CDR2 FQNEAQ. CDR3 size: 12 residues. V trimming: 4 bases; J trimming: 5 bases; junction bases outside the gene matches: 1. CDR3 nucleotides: TGTGCCAGCAGCTCGACAGGGGACGAGCAGTACTTC. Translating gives CASSSTGDEQYF.

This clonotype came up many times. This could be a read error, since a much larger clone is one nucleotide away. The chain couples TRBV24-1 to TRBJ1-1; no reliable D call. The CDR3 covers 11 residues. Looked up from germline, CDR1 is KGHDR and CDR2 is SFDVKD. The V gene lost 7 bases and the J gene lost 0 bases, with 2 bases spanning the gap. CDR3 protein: CATRLNTEAFF. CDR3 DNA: TGTGCCACCAGGCTGAACACTGAAGCTTTCTTT.

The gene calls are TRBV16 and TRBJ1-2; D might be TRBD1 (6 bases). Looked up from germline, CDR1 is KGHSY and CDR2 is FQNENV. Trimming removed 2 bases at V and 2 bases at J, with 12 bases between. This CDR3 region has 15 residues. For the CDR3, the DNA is TGTGCCAGCAGCCAAACAGGGAGGGGGAACTATGGCTACACCTTC. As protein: CASSQTGRGNYGYTF.

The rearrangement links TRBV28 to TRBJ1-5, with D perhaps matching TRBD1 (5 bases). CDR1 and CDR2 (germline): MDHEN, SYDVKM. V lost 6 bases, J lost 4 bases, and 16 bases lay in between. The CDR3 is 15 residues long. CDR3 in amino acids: CASRDTAGRNQPQHF. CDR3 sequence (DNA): TGTGCCAGCAGAGATACGGCAGGGCGGAATCAGCCCCAGCATTTT.

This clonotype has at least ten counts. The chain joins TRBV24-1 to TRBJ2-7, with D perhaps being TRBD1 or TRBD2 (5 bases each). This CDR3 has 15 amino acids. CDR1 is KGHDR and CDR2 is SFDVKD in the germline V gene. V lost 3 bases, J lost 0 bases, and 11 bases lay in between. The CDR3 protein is CATSDPRDRSYEQYF. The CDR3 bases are TGTGCCACCAGTGATCCGAGGGACCGCTCCTACGAGCAGTACTTC.

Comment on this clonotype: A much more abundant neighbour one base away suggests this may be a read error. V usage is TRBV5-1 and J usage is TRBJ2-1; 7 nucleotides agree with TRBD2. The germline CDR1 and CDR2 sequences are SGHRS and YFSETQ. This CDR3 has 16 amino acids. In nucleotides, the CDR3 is TGCGCCAGCAGCTTGGGCCTCCGGGACTATGACAATAAGCAGTTCTTC. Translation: CASSLGLRDYDNKQFF.

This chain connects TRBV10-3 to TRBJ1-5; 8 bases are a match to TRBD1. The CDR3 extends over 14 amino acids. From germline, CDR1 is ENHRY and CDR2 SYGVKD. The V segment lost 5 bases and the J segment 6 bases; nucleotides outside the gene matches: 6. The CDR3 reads CAISTDRGLQPQHF. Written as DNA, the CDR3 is TGTGCCATCAGTACCGACAGGGGACTTCAGCCCCAGCATTTT.

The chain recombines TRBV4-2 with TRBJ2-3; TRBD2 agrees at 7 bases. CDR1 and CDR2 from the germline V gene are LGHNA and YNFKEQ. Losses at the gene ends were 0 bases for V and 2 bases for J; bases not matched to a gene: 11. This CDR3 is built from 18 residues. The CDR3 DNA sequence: TGTGCCAGCAGCCAAGACCCCCCCAGCGGGGCTTACACAGATACGCAGTATTTT. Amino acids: CASSQDPPSGAYTDTQYF.

The CDR3 bases are TGTGCCAGCAGCTTCCTGCCGAGGGTCCTAGCGGGGGGTTTCTTGTTATCCTACAATGAGCAGTTCTTC. Its protein product is CASSFLPRVLAGGFLLSYNEQFF. The chain is built from TRBV7-9 and TRBJ2-1, with TRBD2 identical over 11 bases. CDR3 size: 23 residues. The V gene end was trimmed by 3 bases and the J gene end by 1 base; junction bases not matched to a gene: 23. Germline V gives CDR1 SEHNR, CDR2 FQNEAQ (reference sequence).

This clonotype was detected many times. The CDR3 loop is CATTRRPGDEKLFF. The CDR3 nucleotides are TGCGCCACCACCCGCCGTCCGGGGGATGAAAAACTGTTTTTT. The chain recombines TRBV5-1 with TRBJ1-4, with D perhaps matching TRBD1 (5 bases). Germline V gives CDR1 SGHRS, CDR2 YFSETQ. The CDR3 runs to 14 residues. Trimming took 9 bases from V and 6 from J, leaving 18 bases between them.

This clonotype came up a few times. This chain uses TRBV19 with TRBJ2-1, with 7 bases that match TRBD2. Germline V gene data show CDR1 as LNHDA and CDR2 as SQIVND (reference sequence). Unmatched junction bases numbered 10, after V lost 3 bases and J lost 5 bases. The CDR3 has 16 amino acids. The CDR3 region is CASSMRGSSGHNEQFF. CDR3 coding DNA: TGTGCCAGTAGTATGCGGGGGTCCTCAGGGCACAATGAGCAGTTCTTC. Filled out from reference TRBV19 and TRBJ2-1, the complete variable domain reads DGGITQSPKYLFRKEGQNVTLSCEQNLNHDAMYWYRQDPGQGLRLIYYSQIVNDFQKGDIAEGYSVSREKKESFPLTVTSAQKNPTAFYLCASSMRGSSGHNEQFFGPGTRLTVL.